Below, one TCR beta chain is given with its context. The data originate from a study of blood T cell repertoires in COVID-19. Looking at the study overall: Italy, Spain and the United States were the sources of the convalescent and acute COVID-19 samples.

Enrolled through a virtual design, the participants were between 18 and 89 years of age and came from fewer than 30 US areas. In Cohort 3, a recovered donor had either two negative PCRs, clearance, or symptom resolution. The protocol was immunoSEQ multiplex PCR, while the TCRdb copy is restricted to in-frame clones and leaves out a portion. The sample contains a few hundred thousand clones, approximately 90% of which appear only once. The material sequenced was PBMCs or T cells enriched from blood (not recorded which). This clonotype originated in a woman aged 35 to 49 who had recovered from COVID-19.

The CDR3 region is CAISERGGGDTEAFF. The DNA for the CDR3 is TGTGCCATCAGTGAGCGCGGAGGTGGGGACACTGAAGCTTTCTTT. The chain links TRBV10-3 to TRBJ1-1; D is uncertain. The germline CDR1 and CDR2 sequences are ENHRY and SYGVKD. The CDR3 contains 15 residues. The V gene lost 2 bases and the J gene lost 3 bases, with 13 bases spanning the gap.